The clone carrying this T cell receptor beta chain has just a few counts. The antigen is undetermined. Mismatch with germline at one junction end may stem from a read error. The authors amplified TCR beta CDR3 regions, and they did so from RNA transcripts for repertoire sequencing. A first-round RT-PCR used HTBI primers, followed by a second-round multiplex PCR. TCRdb re-called the multiplex PCR reads with MiXCR, one entry per CDR3 protein. This table has some 240,000 distinct CDR3 sequences, roughly 50% appearing once. The data derive from a study of Graves' ophthalmopathy and Graves' hyperthyroidism. About the study: At initial diagnosis, peripheral blood was obtained, and this preceded any treatment.

Findings and limits, study-wide: Appearing in blood as well were most expanded thyroid clonotypes above 0.001 frequency.

The study enrolled ophthalmopathy donors with moderate-to-severe activity, CAS ≥3, NOSPECS ≥4 and duration under 3 months. The PBMCs had their origin in 7.5 to 10 ml of fresh peripheral blood. CDR1 ENHRY and CDR2 SYGVKD come from the germline V gene. This CDR3 is 15 amino acids long. The genes are TRBV10-3 and TRBJ1-1; the D is unclear. Sequencing input: peripheral blood. The TCR originated in an adult man with Graves' ophthalmopathy. DNA of the CDR3: TGTACCATCAGTGACTACGGACCTATTGGCACTGAAGCTTTCTTT. Translated, it gives CTISDYGPIGTEAFF.